The present T cell receptor beta chain was sequenced within a study of cytomegalovirus exposure and HLA in healthy donors. Study overall: It was reported in a later analysis that the 95 to 150 validation repertoires used the same platform as the 650 to 800 first-cohort repertoires.

To note about this clone: Its matching antigen is unknown.

Clones were read by immunoSEQ multiplex PCR, and TCRdb kept only the in-frame ones, dropping some. The sample yields about 67,000 clones, roughly 94% seen once. Whole-study results and caveats: Researchers counted roughly 160 TCR beta chains as cytomegalovirus-associated. The CMV antigen specificity of a few CMV-associated chains was confirmed through in vitro analysis.

The germline V gene has CDR1 MNHNS and CDR2 SASEGT. The CDR3 is 14 amino acids. Trimming took 7 bases from V and 1 from J, leaving 14 bases between them. The specimen sequenced was PBMCs. The clonotype originates from a woman aged 18-29 years in good health and CMV-seronegative. V and J are TRBV6-1 and TRBJ2-7; weak D call: TRBD2 (6 bases). The CDR3 here is CASKDEAGSYEQYF. The CDR3 DNA is TGTGCCAGCAAAGACGAGGCGGGGTCCTACGAGCAGTACTTC.